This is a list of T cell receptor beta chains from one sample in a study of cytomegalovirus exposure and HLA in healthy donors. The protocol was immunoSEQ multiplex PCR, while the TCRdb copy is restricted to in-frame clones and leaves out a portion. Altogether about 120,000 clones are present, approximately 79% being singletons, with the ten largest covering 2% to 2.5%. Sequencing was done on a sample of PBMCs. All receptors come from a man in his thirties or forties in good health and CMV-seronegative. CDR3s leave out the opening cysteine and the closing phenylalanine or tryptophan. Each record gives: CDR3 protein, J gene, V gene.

cdr3_aa: ASRTRQGLALGQPQH
j_call: TRBJ1-5
v_call: TRBV28

cdr3_aa: ASSALQGGTYEQY
j_call: TRBJ2-7
v_call: TRBV7-6

cdr3_aa: SAAGYGYT
j_call: TRBJ1-2
v_call: TRBV20-1

cdr3_aa: ASRLTGGAGTDTQY
j_call: TRBJ2-3
v_call: TRBV6-6

cdr3_aa: ASSRGQASYEQY
j_call: TRBJ2-7
v_call: TRBV9

cdr3_aa: ASTVVAGANGLT
j_call: TRBJ2-6
v_call: TRBV14

cdr3_aa: ASSLALAGGEEQY
j_call: TRBJ2-7
v_call: TRBV5-1

cdr3_aa: ASSSRTGVGTEAF
j_call: TRBJ1-1
v_call: TRBV11-2

cdr3_aa: ASSSRVGSNQPQH
j_call: TRBJ1-5
v_call: TRBV19

cdr3_aa: ASSLQGNEQY
j_call: TRBJ2-7
v_call: TRBV11-2

cdr3_aa: SVGVGGYEQY
j_call: TRBJ2-7
v_call: TRBV29-1

cdr3_aa: ASSHRGGWSTDTQY
j_call: TRBJ2-3
v_call: TRBV5-1

cdr3_aa: ATSRAAGSYEQY
j_call: TRBJ2-7
v_call: TRBV15

cdr3_aa: ASSRLGGLEKLF
j_call: TRBJ1-4
v_call: TRBV27

cdr3_aa: SVVGQNEKLF
j_call: TRBJ1-4
v_call: TRBV29-1

cdr3_aa: ASSESSREGTGYEQY
j_call: TRBJ2-7
v_call: TRBV25-1

cdr3_aa: ASSLQGLAF
j_call: TRBJ1-1
v_call: TRBV11-2

cdr3_aa: ASSEGTFQETQY
j_call: TRBJ2-5
v_call: TRBV9

cdr3_aa: ASSLDAHGHNYEQY
j_call: .
v_call: TRBV7-9

cdr3_aa: ASSEVGGVTDTQY
j_call: TRBJ2-3
v_call: TRBV2

cdr3_aa: ATSRTTGASNQPQH
j_call: TRBJ1-5
v_call: TRBV15

cdr3_aa: SVEVPDGGETQY
j_call: TRBJ2-5
v_call: TRBV29-1

cdr3_aa: ASSLEQGPRPEAF
j_call: TRBJ1-1
v_call: TRBV7-9

cdr3_aa: ASSPLPDRGNTEAF
j_call: TRBJ1-1
v_call: TRBV28

cdr3_aa: SVEGGGTGELF
j_call: TRBJ2-2
v_call: TRBV29-1

cdr3_aa: ASSSSAGGTQY
j_call: TRBJ2-5
v_call: TRBV6-5

cdr3_aa: ASSHGLILQGRETQY
j_call: TRBJ2-5
v_call: TRBV27

cdr3_aa: ASSHLQGITPGNEQF
j_call: TRBJ2-1
v_call: TRBV4-1

cdr3_aa: ASSGTGSRS
j_call: TRBJ1-2
v_call: TRBV6-1

cdr3_aa: ASLLGTAGNQPQH
j_call: TRBJ1-5
v_call: TRBV28

cdr3_aa: ASSPRQNYGYT
j_call: TRBJ1-2
v_call: TRBV7-9

cdr3_aa: ASSWTGTTDTQY
j_call: TRBJ2-3
v_call: TRBV27

cdr3_aa: ASSFFQGASYEQY
j_call: TRBJ2-7
v_call: TRBV7-9

cdr3_aa: ASSDGSGGATDTQY
j_call: TRBJ2-3
v_call: TRBV6-4

cdr3_aa: ASSRTGHTGELF
j_call: TRBJ2-2
v_call: TRBV5-1

cdr3_aa: ASSSDPGSYNSPLH
j_call: TRBJ1-6
v_call: TRBV5-1

cdr3_aa: ASSGEAGGLGYEQY
j_call: TRBJ2-7
v_call: TRBV7-9

cdr3_aa: ASSLVLAGGGEQF
j_call: TRBJ2-1
v_call: TRBV27

cdr3_aa: ASSLHGTGGMGELF
j_call: TRBJ2-2
v_call: TRBV11-2

cdr3_aa: ASRLNRGNSPLH
j_call: TRBJ1-6
v_call: TRBV6-1

cdr3_aa: ASRNSGDPRETQY
j_call: TRBJ2-5
v_call: TRBV28

cdr3_aa: ASSYQGTAGELF
j_call: TRBJ2-2
v_call: TRBV6-5

cdr3_aa: ASSLGDREADTQY
j_call: TRBJ2-3
v_call: TRBV5-8

cdr3_aa: ASSFDAADEQY
j_call: TRBJ2-7
v_call: TRBV7-6

cdr3_aa: ASSQSGQSNQPQH
j_call: TRBJ1-5
v_call: TRBV4-3

cdr3_aa: ASRASRDRDQPQH
j_call: TRBJ1-5
v_call: TRBV19

cdr3_aa: ASTPSVDNPQPQH
j_call: TRBJ1-5
v_call: TRBV19

cdr3_aa: ASSPRPGTDYGYT
j_call: TRBJ1-2
v_call: TRBV5-4

cdr3_aa: ASIPRDRVTDTQY
j_call: TRBJ2-3
v_call: TRBV7-9

cdr3_aa: ASSPIRTGESEKLF
j_call: TRBJ1-4
v_call: TRBV28

cdr3_aa: ASSSLRGGVNSPLH
j_call: TRBJ1-6
v_call: TRBV28

cdr3_aa: ASSQEFGRDGTDTQY
j_call: TRBJ2-3
v_call: TRBV4-1

cdr3_aa: AIEKEPGQDTIGGTEAF
j_call: TRBJ1-1
v_call: TRBV5-1

cdr3_aa: ASSQGKTGVETVLT
j_call: TRBJ2-6
v_call: TRBV4-3

cdr3_aa: ASSQVGNWGYT
j_call: TRBJ1-2
v_call: TRBV4-1

cdr3_aa: AARAGRGPAF
j_call: TRBJ1-1
v_call: TRBV7-9

cdr3_aa: ASSPLQGARSSYEQY
j_call: TRBJ2-7
v_call: TRBV11-2

cdr3_aa: ASSLGALISPNQPQH
j_call: TRBJ1-5
v_call: TRBV5-8

cdr3_aa: ASSATGVRETQY
j_call: TRBJ2-5
v_call: TRBV9